Below are 16 T cell receptor beta chains sequenced from a single sample in a study of blood T cell repertoires in COVID-19 (dated by TCRdb to the early 2020s). Library creation used the immunoSEQ multiplex PCR assay. TCRdb re-hosts the immuneACCESS table, in-frame sequences only. Its copies lack some clones; in the studies checked, an unresolved V gene accounts for under half of them, and the cause for the rest is not known. The sample table shows roughly 310,000 clones, and over 85% are seen once. The ten largest clones represent 2% to 3% of the sample. Sequenced material: PBMCs or T cells enriched from blood (not recorded which). The receptors here all came from a man aged 55 to 70 who had recovered from COVID-19.

V and J are TRBV4-3 and TRBJ1-4; TRBD1 might be the D (6 bases). CDR1 and CDR2 (germline): LGHNA, YSLEER. The CDR3 loop spans 15 amino acids. V gave up 4 bases and J gave up 7 bases, with 16 bases separating them. The CDR3 spells CASSPTQNRAEKLFF. In nucleotides, the CDR3 is TGCGCCAGCAGCCCTACCCAAAACAGGGCTGAAAAACTGTTTTTT.

The chain carries TRBV27 and TRBJ1-1, with a tentative D call TRBD1 (5 bases). The CDR3 consists of 13 residues. Germline values: CDR1 MNHEY, CDR2 SMNVEV (reference sequence). V lost 6 bases to trimming and J lost 5 bases, with 13 bases between them. CDR3 amino acids: CASRPAGVTEAFF. The CDR3 region has the DNA TGTGCCAGCAGGCCGGCGGGGGTTACTGAAGCTTTCTTT.

The rearrangement links TRBV4-1 to TRBJ2-1; 7 bases are shared with TRBD2. This CDR3 is built from 17 residues. Germline CDR1 MGHRA, CDR2 YSYEKL. The V and J ends lost 5 bases and 2 bases, in that order; junction bases with no gene match: 12. The CDR3: CASSSSGSVIAYNEQFF. The CDR3 region has the DNA TGCGCCAGCAGCTCTAGCGGCAGTGTAATCGCCTACAATGAGCAGTTCTTC.

Concerning this clone itself: The same CDR3 can be traced to other DNA sequences in this sample. V and J are TRBV10-3 and TRBJ1-1; 7 nucleotides match TRBD1. The germline V gene encodes CDR1 ENHRY and CDR2 SYGVKD. This CDR3 comprises 11 residues. Unmatched junction bases numbered 2, after V lost 6 bases and J lost 7 bases. The CDR3 reads CAIRTGSEAFF. The CDR3 bases are TGTGCCATCAGGACAGGGAGTGAAGCTTTCTTT.

The chain recombines TRBV12-3 or TRBV12-4 with TRBJ2-2, with 8 bases fitting TRBD2. V was clipped by 7 bases and J by 7 bases; unmatched bases: 2. CDR3 size: 12 residues. CDR3 protein: CASKRGSGELFF. The DNA for the CDR3 is TGTGCCAGCAAGCGGGGGAGCGGGGAGCTGTTTTTT.

The chain couples TRBV5-8 to TRBJ1-2; possible D gene TRBD1, 6 bases. V was cut by 4 bases and J by 5 bases, with 15 bases left in between. This CDR3 spans 14 amino acids. Germline CDR1 reads SGHTS; CDR2 reads YDEGEE. CDR3 protein: CASSVQQGRYGYTF. The DNA of the CDR3 is TGTGCCAGCAGCGTGCAGCAGGGGCGGTATGGCTACACCTTC.

This chain links TRBV5-4 with TRBJ1-6, with TRBD1 as a possible D gene (6 bases). The germline CDR1 and CDR2 sequences are SGHNT and YYREEE (reference sequence). Deletions cut 4 bases from V and 6 bases from J, with 14 bases between. This CDR3 has 15 amino acids. The CDR3: CASSRDTALNSPLHF. The CDR3 DNA is TGTGCCAGCAGCCGGGACACGGCCCTTAATTCACCCCTCCACTTT.

J is TRBJ1-2 and V is TRBV30, with TRBD1 as a possible D gene (5 bases). The CDR3 length is 14 residues. CDR1 GTSNPN and CDR2 SVGIG come from the germline V gene (reference sequence). V lost 0 bases and J lost 8, with 16 bases in between. The CDR3 loop reads CAWSVAPGGGGYTF. The CDR3 coding sequence is TGTGCCTGGAGTGTAGCCCCTGGGGGAGGAGGCTACACCTTC.

The gene calls are TRBV5-1 and TRBJ2-7; TRBD1 might be the D (6 bases). From germline, CDR1 is SGHRS and CDR2 YFSETQ. V shed 1 base and J shed 2 bases, with 10 bases lying between them. The CDR3 spans 14 residues. The CDR3 loop is CASSLRDTPYEQYF. The CDR3, as DNA: TGCGCCAGCAGCTTGAGGGACACCCCCTACGAGCAGTACTTC.

The V and J genes are TRBV15 and TRBJ1-4; 7 nucleotides agree with TRBD1. CDR1 is LNHNV, CDR2 YYDKDF, per germline (reference sequence). The CDR3 sequence is 16 residues long. The junction had 6 bases not matched to a gene; V was cut back by 5 bases and J by 0 bases. CDR3 amino acids: CATSPGQAATNEKLFF. The CDR3 DNA is TGTGCCACCAGCCCCGGACAGGCAGCAACTAATGAAAAACTGTTTTTT.

The rearrangement links TRBV5-1 to TRBJ2-7; 7 nucleotides align to TRBD2. The CDR3 is 14 amino acids. Germline CDR1 and CDR2: SGHRS and YFSETQ. V shed 5 bases and J 8 bases; nucleotides not matched to a gene: 13. The CDR3 nucleotides are TGCGCCAGCAGTATTGACGGGGGGAGGCTACAGCAGTACTTC. Protein: CASSIDGGRLQQYF.

This clone has more than one count but fewer than ten. The chain couples TRBV7-2 to TRBJ1-2; no clear D gene. CDR3 length: 13 residues. Trimming cost V 5 bases and J 3 bases, with 10 bases left between them. From germline, CDR1 is SGHTA and CDR2 FQGNSA. In DNA form, the CDR3 reads TGTGCCAGCAGCCCCGAGATGTACTATGGCTACACCTTC. This codes for CASSPEMYYGYTF.

This clone came up once. V gene TRBV20-1 combines with J gene TRBJ2-7; 11 positions match TRBD2. Losses at the gene ends were 6 bases for V and 0 bases for J; bases not matched to a gene: 13. Germline-derived CDR1 and CDR2 are DFQATT and SNEGSKA (reference sequence). The CDR3 is made up of 17 amino acids. The CDR3 here is CSASSTGTSGSSYEQYF. CDR3 sequence (DNA): TGCAGTGCCAGTAGTACCGGGACTAGCGGCAGCTCCTACGAGCAGTACTTC.

The V call is TRBV3-1 (or the pseudogene TRBV3-2), the J call TRBJ1-5; D might be TRBD1 (6 bases). The CDR3 sequence is 13 residues long. CDR1 LGHDT and CDR2 YNNKEL come from the germline V gene (reference sequence). V lost 4 bases and J lost 3, with 7 bases in between. The CDR3 protein is CASSRDNNQPQHF. CDR3 coding DNA: TGTGCCAGCAGCCGGGACAACAATCAGCCCCAGCATTTT.

The CDR3: CASSEGQYTGELFF. CDR3 bases: TGTGCCAGCAGCGAGGGACAGTACACCGGGGAGCTGTTTTTT. The gene calls are TRBV7-6 and TRBJ2-2, with 7 bases that match TRBD1. CDR3 length equals 14 residues. CDR1 is SGHVS and CDR2 is FNYEAQ in the germline V gene. J gave up 3 bases and V 5 bases, and 3 bases lay outside the gene matches.

V gene TRBV5-6 combines with J gene TRBJ1-3, with D unclear. The V and J ends lost 2 bases and 3 bases respectively, with 9 bases between them. CDR1 and CDR2 (germline): SGHDT, YYEEEE. The CDR3 spans 14 residues. CDR3 in amino acids: CASSFLGDGNTIYF. Here the CDR3 DNA reads TGTGCCAGCAGCTTCCTGGGAGATGGAAACACCATATATTTT.